This entry describes one TCR beta chain. Authors' processing steps: Cell counts per sample came from amplifying reference gene primers. Assay: immunoSEQ multiplex PCR; the TCRdb copy retains only in-frame clones and omits some. The DNA was the basis for D and trimming; V, J and clone size are from that table. The table shows approximately 230,000 clones, with less than 90% occurring only once. This entry comes from a study of blood T cell repertoires in COVID-19. Study details: Spain, Italy and the United States supplied samples that represented acute and convalescent COVID-19. Nucleic acid was either cDNA or gDNA, and it came from T cells, B-cell-depleted T cells, or PBMCs.

V lost 3 bases, J lost 7 bases, and 15 bases lay in between. CDR3 size: 14 residues. Germline lookup yields CDR1 KGHSH and CDR2 LQKENI. The rearrangement links TRBV18 to TRBJ1-1; D not certain. This TCR derives from a man under 40 with active or convalescent COVID-19. Sequencing was performed on peripheral blood. CDR3 bases: TGTGCCAGCTCACCCCCCGGGGTGGCAATTGAAGCTTTCTTT. It codes for CASSPPGVAIEAFF.